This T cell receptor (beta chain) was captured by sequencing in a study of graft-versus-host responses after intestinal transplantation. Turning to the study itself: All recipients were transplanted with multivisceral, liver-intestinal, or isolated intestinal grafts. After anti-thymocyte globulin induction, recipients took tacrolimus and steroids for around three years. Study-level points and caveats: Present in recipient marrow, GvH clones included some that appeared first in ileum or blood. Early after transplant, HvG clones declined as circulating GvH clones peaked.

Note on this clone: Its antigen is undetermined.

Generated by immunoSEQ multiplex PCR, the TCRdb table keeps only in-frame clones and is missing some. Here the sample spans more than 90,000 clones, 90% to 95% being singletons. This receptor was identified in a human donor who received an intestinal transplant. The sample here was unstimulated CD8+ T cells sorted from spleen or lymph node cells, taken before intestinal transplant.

As DNA, the CDR3 is TGCGCCAGCAGCTTGGTTGGGGCAGGGACCTACGAGCAGTACTTC. Residues: CASSLVGAGTYEQYF. This chain uses TRBV5-1 with TRBJ2-7; perhaps TRBD1 as D (5 bases). V was cut by 0 bases and J by 2 bases, with 12 bases left in between. The CDR3 spans 15 residues. Germline V CDR1 and CDR2: SGHRS, YFSETQ.